Shown below are 14 T cell receptor beta chains from a single sample sequenced in a study of beta chain features in type 1 diabetes. The study reverse transcribed the entire isolated RNA, so it sequenced expressed TCRB transcripts. This table comes from immunoSEQ multiplex PCR, and its TCRdb copy is limited to in-frame clones, with some not included. This sample has approximately 250,000 clones; 9.6% occur once, and the top ten carry 0.03% to 0.04%. Material: naive CD4+ T cells from blood. The receptors were sampled from a woman between 18 and 30 years old in good health.

The chain combines TRBV7-9 with TRBJ2-3, with D hard to call. Germline CDR1 is SEHNR and CDR2 is FQNEAQ (reference sequence). V lost 4 bases, J lost 0 bases, and 5 bases lay in between. The CDR3 has 13 amino acids. CDR3 sequence: CASSSSSTDTQYF. CDR3 DNA sequence: TGTGCCAGCAGCTCCAGTAGCACAGATACGCAGTATTTT.

The genes are TRBV4-1 and TRBJ1-1; D is possibly TRBD1 (6 bases). CDR3 size: 15 residues. The V end lost 5 bases, the J end lost 1 base, and 14 bases lay between the germline ends. CDR1 and CDR2 (germline): MGHRA, YSYEKL. CDR3 in amino acids: CASSSGQSENTEAFF. Here the CDR3 DNA reads TGCGCCAGCAGCTCTGGACAGAGTGAGAACACTGAAGCTTTCTTT.

V and J are TRBV5-1 and TRBJ2-1; possibly TRBD1 for D (6 bases). Trimming pared 5 bases from V and 3 bases from J, leaving 15 bases between. The CDR3 covers 15 residues. Germline CDR1 and CDR2: SGHRS and YFSETQ. CDR3: CASSQEPGHYNEQFF. The CDR3 coding sequence is TGCGCCAGCAGTCAGGAACCGGGACACTACAATGAGCAGTTCTTC.

This clone came up a few times. The rearrangement uses TRBV5-1 and TRBJ2-7, with TRBD1 matching over 7 bases. V lost 0 bases and J lost 1; bases outside the gene matches: 7. Germline CDR1 reads SGHRS; CDR2 reads YFSETQ. This CDR3 is 16 amino acids long. The DNA for the CDR3 is TGCGCCAGCAGCTTGGATATACAGGGACAGTCCTACGAGCAGTACTTC. Translation: CASSLDIQGQSYEQYF.

This clone was recorded once. The chain is built from TRBV5-1 and TRBJ1-4; TRBD1 matches 7 bases. The CDR3 covers 15 residues. Germline V gives CDR1 SGHRS, CDR2 YFSETQ. V was pared by 3 bases and J by 6 bases, with 8 bases of the junction left unmatched. This CDR3 reads CASSWGTAGDEKLFF. CDR3 nucleotides: TGCGCCAGCAGCTGGGGGACAGCCGGCGATGAAAAACTGTTTTTT.

The CDR3 loop reads CASSQDRGRTGELFF. The CDR3 nucleotides read TGTGCCAGCAGCCAAGATCGGGGGAGGACCGGGGAGCTGTTTTTT. The chain employs TRBV14 and TRBJ2-2, with D tentatively TRBD2 (6 bases). CDR1 and CDR2 (germline): SGHDN, FVKESK. V gave up 0 bases and J gave up 5 bases, with 10 bases separating them. The CDR3 has 15 amino acids.

This chain joins TRBV5-4 and TRBJ2-5, with 9 positions matching TRBD1. The CDR3 loop spans 15 amino acids. Trimming cost V 4 bases and J 5 bases; bases outside gene matches: 9. CDR1 SGHNT and CDR2 YYREEE come from the germline V gene (reference sequence). The CDR3 DNA sequence: TGTGCCAGCAGCAAGGGACAGGGTATCCGGGAGACCCAGTACTTC. Translated, it gives CASSKGQGIRETQYF.

A few counts support this clone. V usage is TRBV5-1 and J usage is TRBJ2-2, with unresolved D. V shed 0 bases and J shed 5 bases, with 5 bases lying between them. Germline values: CDR1 SGHRS, CDR2 YFSETQ. This CDR3 is built from 13 residues. The CDR3 DNA reads TGCGCCAGCAGCTTGGGGCAGACCGGGGAGCTGTTTTTT. Translation: CASSLGQTGELFF.

V is TRBV11-2 and J is TRBJ2-3, with D maybe TRBD1 (5 bases). With 6 bases removed from V and 0 bases from J, the gap between germline ends came to 16 bases. This CDR3 region has 16 residues. Per germline, CDR1 SGHAT and CDR2 FQNNGV. CDR3 DNA sequence: TGTGCCAGCAGACGATCAAAGGGGATTAGCACAGATACGCAGTATTTT. This sequence encodes CASRRSKGISTDTQYF.

This clone was seen a few times. The chain is built from TRBV18 and TRBJ2-1; D is unclear. The V gene's germline CDR1 is KGHSH and CDR2 LQKENI. V was shortened by 2 bases and J by 6 bases, with 5 bases between the two germline ends. The CDR3 contains 12 residues. CDR3 residues: CASSPGLNEQFF. The CDR3 region has the DNA TGTGCCAGCTCACCAGGGCTCAATGAGCAGTTCTTC.

The V gene is TRBV5-1, the J gene TRBJ2-7, with TRBD1 matching over 10 bases. The CDR3 extends over 14 amino acids. V gave up 9 bases and J gave up 3 bases; unmatched junction bases: 9. Per the germline V gene, CDR1 is SGHRS and CDR2 is YFSETQ. CDR3 sequence (DNA): TGCGCCACGACAGGGGGCCCCCCTAGCTACGAGCAGTACTTC. It is translated as CATTGGPPSYEQYF.

This clone was picked up a small number of times. This sequence joins TRBV2 and TRBJ2-3, with a weak D call TRBD1 (6 bases). Germline CDR1 and CDR2: SNHLY and FYNNEI. V lost 3 bases to trimming and J lost 4 bases, with 11 bases between them. The CDR3 extends over 14 amino acids. The DNA of the CDR3 is TGTGCCAGCAGTGATGTTCAGGGGCCAGATACGCAGTATTTT. It encodes CASSDVQGPDTQYF. Full variable domain (missing parts from reference TRBV2 and TRBJ2-3): EPEVTQTPSHQVTQMGQEVILRCVPISNHLYFYWYRQILGQKVEFLVSFYNNEISEKSEIFDDQFSVERPDGSNFTLKIRSTKLEDSAMYFCASSDVQGPDTQYFGPGTRLTVL.

The chain is built from TRBV18 and TRBJ1-4, with D possibly matching TRBD1 (5 bases). CDR1 is KGHSH and CDR2 is LQKENI in the germline V gene. The germline V and J ends were trimmed by 6 bases and 5 bases, with 19 bases remaining between them. This CDR3 is 16 amino acids long. Here the CDR3 DNA reads TGTGCCAGCTCCCAACTACCGACAGTGGGGAATGAAAAACTGTTTTTT. Its protein product is CASSQLPTVGNEKLFF.

This clone was observed a handful of times. This chain links TRBV20-1 with TRBJ2-7, with a possible D match to TRBD2 (6 bases). This CDR3 is 11 amino acids long. Germline loops: CDR1 DFQATT, CDR2 SNEGSKA (reference sequence). Trimming left V 5 bases short and J 4 bases short, with 9 bases between. For the CDR3, the DNA is TGCAGTGCTCCTCGGGGGTACGAGCAGTACTTC. Translation: CSAPRGYEQYF.